The 13 T cell receptor beta chains listed next were all sequenced from one sample in a study of cytomegalovirus exposure and HLA in healthy donors. Vbeta (60) and Jbeta (13) primers were used in the PCR. Sequenced by immunoSEQ multiplex PCR; TCRdb stores in-frame clones only, minus some. The table has about 200,000 clones, around 77% seen once. Specimen: PBMCs. These receptors were collected from a woman aged 25 to 45 in good health and CMV-seronegative.

The chain employs TRBV9 and TRBJ2-3, with 15 bases identical to TRBD2. V dropped 4 bases and J dropped 3; count of bases not matched to a gene: 9. Germline V gene data show CDR1 as SGDLS and CDR2 as YYNGEE. The CDR3 has 18 residues. The CDR3 DNA reads TGTGCCAGCAGCCCGAGGACTAGCGGGGGGGCGGTGACAGATACGCAGTATTTT. Protein: CASSPRTSGGAVTDTQYF.

The chain couples TRBV7-8 to TRBJ2-1; tentatively, D is TRBD2 (6 bases). Per the germline V gene, CDR1 is SGHVS and CDR2 is FQNEAQ. CDR3 length: 16 amino acids. V lost 8 bases and J 6 bases, leaving 23 bases between the germline ends. CDR3 amino acids: CASARSRGMNGNEQFF. The CDR3, as DNA: TGTGCCAGCGCTCGTTCTCGGGGGATGAACGGCAATGAGCAGTTCTTC.

The V gene is TRBV5-8, the J gene TRBJ2-1, with a possible D match to TRBD2 (6 bases). This CDR3 has 13 amino acids. CDR1 SGHTS and CDR2 YDEGEE come from the germline V gene. V lost 4 bases and J 6 bases, leaving 11 bases between the germline ends. CDR3 coding DNA: TGTGCCAGCAGCCGACTAGACGGCAATGAGCAGTTCTTC. Its translation: CASSRLDGNEQFF.

J is TRBJ1-2 and V is TRBV7-2, with unresolved D. CDR3 size: 15 residues. Germline V gene lookup returns CDR1 SGHTA and CDR2 FQGNSA. V was shortened by 1 base and J by 7 bases, with 16 bases between the two germline ends. The CDR3 loop is CASSLGAGLRSGYTF. CDR3 nucleotides: TGTGCCAGCAGCTTAGGGGCGGGCCTTCGAAGTGGCTACACCTTC. Variable domain in full (rest from reference TRBV7-2 and TRBJ1-2): GAGVSQSPSNKVTEKGKDVELRCDPISGHTALYWYRQSLGQGLEFLIYFQGNSAPDKSGLPSDRFSAERTGGSVSTLTIQRTQQEDSAVYLCASSLGAGLRSGYTFGSGTRLTVV.

V usage is TRBV5-1 and J usage is TRBJ1-3; D is unresolved. Germline V lookup: CDR1 SGHRS, CDR2 YFSETQ. Trimming pared 4 bases from V and 0 bases from J, leaving 17 bases between. This CDR3 contains 17 residues. CDR3 nucleotides: TGCGCCAGCAGCAACAGCGGCTTGGGAAACTCTGGAAACACCATATATTTT. Translated, it gives CASSNSGLGNSGNTIYF.

The V call is TRBV13, the J call TRBJ2-1, with 13 bases lining up with TRBD2. Germline lookup yields CDR1 PRHDT and CDR2 FYEKMQ (reference sequence). The CDR3 totals 15 residues. V was clipped by 5 bases and J by 6 bases; unmatched bases: 4. The CDR3 sequence: CASSQGLAGTNEQFF. In nucleotides, the CDR3 is TGTGCCAGCAGCCAGGGACTAGCGGGAACCAATGAGCAGTTCTTC.

The CDR3 region is CATSSGVSTDTQYF. The CDR3 nucleotides read TGTGCCACCAGCAGCGGGGTTAGCACAGATACGCAGTATTTT. The chain couples TRBV15 to TRBJ2-3, with D possibly being TRBD2 (5 bases). CDR3 length equals 14 residues. Germline CDR1 reads LNHNV; CDR2 reads YYDKDF (reference sequence). The V end was cut by 3 bases, the J end by 0 bases, with 7 bases between.

The chain carries TRBV6-6 and TRBJ1-4; TRBD1 is a possible D gene (6 bases). Per the germline V gene, CDR1 is MNHNY and CDR2 is SVGAGI (reference sequence). Trimming removed 0 bases at V and 8 bases at J, with 10 bases between. The CDR3 has 14 amino acids. The CDR3 spells CASSYSQGREKLFF. The CDR3 DNA follows: TGTGCCAGCAGTTACTCACAGGGACGAGAAAAACTGTTTTTT.

The V gene is TRBV27, the J gene TRBJ2-1; 8 nucleotides agree with TRBD2. From germline, CDR1 is MNHEY and CDR2 SMNVEV (reference sequence). The CDR3 consists of 13 residues. The V segment lost 2 bases and the J segment 8 bases; nucleotides outside the gene matches: 2. CDR3: CASSLGLADEQFF. The CDR3 bases are TGTGCCAGCAGTTTAGGACTAGCCGATGAGCAGTTCTTC.

This chain connects TRBV27 to TRBJ1-5; D gene ambiguous. Looked up from germline, CDR1 is MNHEY and CDR2 is SMNVEV (reference sequence). CDR3 length: 16 amino acids. Trimming took off 0 bases at V and 4 bases at J, with 13 bases between the two ends. As DNA, the CDR3 is TGTGCCAGCAGTTTATCCTGGGCAGGCCCTAATCAGCCCCAGCATTTT. This sequence encodes CASSLSWAGPNQPQHF.

This sequence joins TRBV5-1 and TRBJ2-3; 8 bases match TRBD2. This CDR3 comprises 16 residues. Germline trimming cut 2 bases from V and 0 bases from J; bases unmatched to any gene: 5. Looked up from germline, CDR1 is SGHRS and CDR2 is YFSETQ. The CDR3 region is CASSFGRGGSTDTQYF. In DNA form, the CDR3 reads TGCGCCAGCAGCTTCGGGAGGGGGGGGAGCACAGATACGCAGTATTTT. Filled out from reference TRBV5-1 and TRBJ2-3, the complete variable domain reads KAGVTQTPRYLIKTRGQQVTLSCSPISGHRSVSWYQQTPGQGLQFLFEYFSETQRNKGNFPGRFSGRQFSNSRSEMNVSTLELGDSALYLCASSFGRGGSTDTQYFGPGTRLTVL.

The chain links TRBV6-5 to TRBJ1-1; tentatively, D is TRBD1 (6 bases). The CDR3 has 12 residues. Germline V gene data show CDR1 as MNHEY and CDR2 as SVGAGI. The V and J ends lost 8 bases and 6 bases respectively, with 13 bases between them. CDR3 DNA sequence: TGTGCCAGCCGAACAGGGCAATCTGAAGCTTTCTTT. Protein product: CASRTGQSEAFF.

This clone turned up a few times. The CDR3 protein is CASSFWEMNTEAFF. The CDR3 DNA reads TGCGCCAGCAGCTTTTGGGAGATGAACACTGAAGCTTTCTTT. V and J are TRBV5-1 and TRBJ1-1; no reliable D call. The CDR3 is 14 residues long. Trimming cost V 2 bases and J 0 bases, with 8 bases left between them. Germline V gives CDR1 SGHRS, CDR2 YFSETQ.